The next 32 T cell receptor beta chains were all read from a single sample in a study of CD8+ T cells in alopecia areata. Investigators isolated RNA and reverse transcribed it into cDNA to act as the sequencing template. The protocol was immunoSEQ multiplex PCR, while the TCRdb copy is restricted to in-frame clones and leaves out a portion. The sample yields 90,000 to 130,000 clones, without any singletons. Sequenced material: lesional skin. These receptor sequences come from a C3H/HeJ mouse with alopecia areata. The MHC haplotype of this mouse line is H2-k.

This clone was detected ten times or more. Each gene name is a mouse one. The read halts 4 residues ahead of the CDR3 end, with the missing end drawn from the germline J gene. This chain uses TRBV13-3 with TRBJ2-1; D ambiguous. Trimming shortened V by 4 bases and J by 3 bases, and 11 bases separated the two germline ends. Looked up from germline, CDR1 is NNHDY and CDR2 is SYVADS. This CDR3 is built from 14 residues. Incomplete CDR3 DNA: TGTGCCAGCAGTCCCCAGACTCTCTATGCT. Its translation is CASSPQTLYA. The whole CDR3 protein reads CASSPQTLYAEQFF.

In this sample, this clone turned up many times. The genes and germline here are from mouse. The CDR3 is cut off 4 residues early in the read; its end comes from the germline J gene. The rearrangement uses TRBV13-3 and TRBJ2-7; D may be TRBD1 (5 bases). Germline CDR1 is NNHDY and CDR2 is SYVADS. The CDR3 covers 13 residues. The CDR3: CASSEGVPYEQYF. Partial CDR3 DNA: TGTGCCAGCAGTGAAGGGGTGCCGTAT.

With respect to this clone: Mouse gene names and germline throughout. Sequencing ends 4 residues short of the CDR3 end; the germline J gene provides the rest. This chain joins TRBV19 and TRBJ2-3, with 8 nucleotides matching TRBD2. Germline CDR1 reads FNHDT; CDR2 reads SITEND (reference sequence). Germline trimming cut 4 bases from V and 1 base from J; bases unmatched to any gene: 2. This CDR3 is built from 14 residues. Incomplete CDR3 DNA: TGTGCCAGCAGTGCGGGACTGGGTGCAGAA. This encodes CASSAGLGAE. The CDR3 in full is CASSAGLGAETLYF.

Comment on this clone: Gene labels here are mouse ones. Sequencing ends 4 residues short of the CDR3 end; the germline J gene provides the rest. This sequence joins TRBV1 and TRBJ2-3, with 8 nucleotides matching TRBD1. The CDR3 loop spans 16 amino acids. Germline V gives CDR1 NSQYPW, CDR2 LRSPGD (reference sequence). The V and J ends lost 2 bases and 3 bases, in that order; junction bases with no gene match: 7. CDR3 sequence reads: CTCSAKLQGAAETLYF. The CDR3 DNA, read in part, is TGCACCTGCAGTGCAAAACTCCAGGGGGCGGCAGAA.

In regard to this clone: Mouse names are used for the genes. From the germline J gene comes the end of the CDR3, since the read stops 4 residues before it. The rearrangement links TRBV29 to TRBJ2-5; 8 bases map to TRBD1. The CDR3 extends over 15 amino acids. Germline assignment: CDR1 MSHET and CDR2 SYDVDS. CDR3 amino acids: CASSLMTGAEDTQYF. The DNA read from the CDR3 is TGTGCTAGCAGTTTAATGACAGGGGCCGAAGAC. Filled out from reference TRBV29 and TRBJ2-5, the complete variable domain reads DMKVTQMPRYLIKRMGENVLLECGQDMSHETMYWYRQDPGLGLQLIYISYDVDSNSEGDIPKGYRVSRKKREHFSLILDSAKTNQTSVYFCASSLMTGAEDTQYFGPGTRLLVL.

This clone was counted between two and nine times. The database protein in TCRdb disagrees with the DNA translation at residue 12; the sequence shown here was translated from the DNA. Gene names denote mouse genes. Read data end 3 residues before the CDR3 end; the end is taken from the germline J gene. This chain joins TRBV1 and TRBJ1-3; D call uncertain. Germline lookup yields CDR1 NSQYPW and CDR2 LRSPGD (reference sequence). Trimming removed 3 bases from V and 0 bases from J, with 9 bases in between. CDR3 length: 15 residues. CDR3 region: CTCSALQVSGNTLYF. The CDR3 DNA, read in part, is TGCACCTGCAGTGCCCTCCAGGTTTCTGGAAATACG.

To note about this clone: At residue 11, the TCRdb protein and translated DNA are inconsistent; the protein given comes from the DNA. Gene names and germline refer to mouse. The sequence runs out 3 residues before the end of the CDR3; the remainder is reconstructed from the germline J gene. The rearrangement uses TRBV13-3 and TRBJ1-6; 9 nucleotides align to TRBD1. TRBJ1-6 is noted as an ORF with a role that remains uncertain. The length of the CDR3 is 14 residues. Per the germline V gene, CDR1 is NNHDY and CDR2 is SYVADS. Trimming removed 4 bases from V and 6 bases from J; junction bases left unmatched: 2. CDR3 DNA (partial): TGTGCCAGCAGTAACAGGGGGCGTAATTCGCCC. Amino acids: CASSNRGRNSP. The full-length CDR3 reads as CASSNRGRNSPLYF.

On this clone itself: Gene and germline names: mouse. The read falls 4 residues short of the CDR3 end, and the missing part is taken from the germline J gene. J is TRBJ1-1 and V is TRBV19; 11 bases fit TRBD1. J was trimmed by 3 bases and V by 3 bases; bases with no gene match: 4. The germline V gene encodes CDR1 FNHDT and CDR2 SITEND (reference sequence). This CDR3 contains 15 residues. Incomplete CDR3 DNA: TGTGCCAGCAGTACGGTGGACAGGGGGCACACA. Translating gives CASSTVDRGHT. The CDR3, in full, reads CASSTVDRGHTEVFF.

This clone was detected ten times or more. The gene names here belong to mouse. Read sequence stops 4 residues before the CDR3 end, and the germline J gene provides the missing end. This chain connects TRBV13-3 to TRBJ2-5; 8 positions agree with TRBD2. V dropped 0 bases and J dropped 3; count of bases not matched to a gene: 3. Germline lookup yields CDR1 NNHDY and CDR2 SYVADS. The CDR3 length is 15 residues. CDR3: CASSDVDWGQDTQYF. The part of the CDR3 DNA that was read is TGTGCCAGCAGTGATGTCGACTGGGGACAAGAC.

Comment on this clone: The gene names given are mouse names. The read falls 4 residues short of the CDR3 end, and the missing part is taken from the germline J gene. The rearrangement joins TRBV13-1 to TRBJ2-1; D is perhaps TRBD1 (5 bases). In germline, CDR1 is NSHNY, CDR2 SYGAGN. The CDR3 spans 14 residues. The CDR3 region is CASSDGTEGAEQFF. Partial CDR3 DNA: TGTGCCAGCAGTGATGGGACGGAGGGGGCT.

This clone was recorded many times. The gene symbols are mouse symbols. The read halts 4 residues ahead of the CDR3 end, with the missing end drawn from the germline J gene. The V call is TRBV13-3, the J call TRBJ2-7; D might be TRBD1 (6 bases). This CDR3 has 13 amino acids. CDR1 and CDR2 from the germline V gene are NNHDY and SYVADS. The CDR3 spells CASSGQAGYEQYF. The DNA read from the CDR3 is TGTGCCAGCAGTGGACAGGCTGGATAT.

Worth noting for this clone: Gene names are the mouse ones. CDR3 DNA (partial): TGTGCCAGCCGGGGGACTGGGGGGGCGCCGGACACCGGG. Translated: CASRGTGGAPDTG. The CDR3 as a whole reads CASRGTGGAPDTGQLYF. The chain links TRBV13-3 to TRBJ2-2; 14 bases fit TRBD2. The DNA ends 4 residues before the CDR3 does, and the rest of the CDR3 is filled in from the germline J gene. Trimming cost V 7 bases and J 3 bases; bases outside gene matches: 8. Germline assignment: CDR1 NNHDY and CDR2 SYVADS. The CDR3 has 17 residues.

This clone showed up just a few times. The TCRdb protein fails to match the DNA translation at residue 13; the protein reported here was translated from the DNA. Gene names denote mouse genes. The read finishes 3 residues shy of the CDR3 end, and the germline J gene is used to complete it. The V call is TRBV16, the J call TRBJ1-3, with 12 bases that match TRBD1. This CDR3 is 16 amino acids long. The J segment lost 7 bases and the V segment lost 1 base, leaving 5 bases of the junction unmatched. The germline V gene encodes CDR1 SGHSA and CDR2 FRNQAP. The CDR3 loop is CASSLGGTGGANTLYF. CDR3 DNA, as far as it was read: TGTGCAAGCAGCTTAGGGGGGACAGGGGGCGCGAATACG.

Turning to this clone: Genes and germline come from the mouse. Sequencing ends 4 residues short of the CDR3 end; the germline J gene provides the rest. The genes are TRBV13-3 and TRBJ2-7; the match to TRBD2 covers 8 bases. Germline CDR1 reads NNHDY; CDR2 reads SYVADS. This CDR3 region has 15 residues. The sequenced part of the CDR3 DNA is TGTGCCAGCAGTGATGTGGGGGGGGAACCATAT. The encoded protein is CASSDVGGEPY. The CDR3 as a whole reads CASSDVGGEPYEQYF.

With respect to this clone: Gene names refer to mouse genes. Read data end 4 residues before the CDR3 end; the end is taken from the germline J gene. The chain has TRBV13-3 and TRBJ2-4; tentative D call: TRBD1 (6 bases). The CDR3 extends over 14 amino acids. The ends were cut back, 5 bases at V and 2 bases at J, with 12 bases in the middle. Germline values: CDR1 NNHDY, CDR2 SYVADS. This CDR3 reads CASSLRDTQNTLYF. CDR3 bases read: TGTGCCAGCAGCCTCCGGGACACTCAAAAC.

A word on this clone: Here the gene names and germline are mouse. The CDR3 extends 4 residues past the end of the read, so its final part is completed from the germline J gene. The V gene is TRBV13-3, the J gene TRBJ2-7; a possible D gene is TRBD2 (5 bases). Germline V gene sequence: CDR1 NNHDY, CDR2 SYVADS. The length of the CDR3 is 15 residues. Trimming removed 2 bases at V and 0 bases at J, with 12 bases between. The covered CDR3 bases are TGTGCCAGCAGTGACTCCTGGGCCAGCTCCTAT. Encoded protein: CASSDSWASSY. The complete CDR3 protein is CASSDSWASSYEQYF.

This clone was recorded many times. Genes and germline come from the mouse. The read comes to an end 4 residues before the CDR3 does, leaving the germline J gene to fill in the end. The chain carries TRBV1 and TRBJ2-7, with 7 nucleotides matching TRBD1. The CDR3 is made up of 16 amino acids. Germline CDR1 reads NSQYPW; CDR2 reads LRSPGD (reference sequence). Here the CDR3 reads CTCSAFTPGQIYEQYF. The CDR3 DNA, read in part, is TGCACCTGCAGTGCTTTCACTCCGGGACAGATTTAT.

Note on this clone: The genes and germline here are from mouse. The read is 4 residues too short to cover the CDR3 end, so that end is filled in from the germline J gene. The chain employs TRBV1 and TRBJ2-7, with D tentatively TRBD1 (6 bases). The CDR3 is 15 amino acids. The V end was cut by 0 bases, the J end by 3 bases, with 12 bases between. The germline gives CDR1 NSQYPW, CDR2 LRSPGD (reference sequence). CDR3 in amino acids: CTCSADPPGDYEQYF. The sequenced part of the CDR3 DNA is TGCACCTGCAGTGCAGATCCCCCAGGGGACTAT.

As concerns this clone: Mouse gene names and germline throughout. The read ends 4 residues shy of where the CDR3 ends; the end is completed using the germline J gene. The chain uses TRBV19 and TRBJ2-5, with TRBD2 matching over 11 bases. J lost 3 bases, V lost 10 bases, and 4 bases had no gene match. The germline V gene encodes CDR1 FNHDT and CDR2 SITEND (reference sequence). CDR3 length: 13 residues. The CDR3 is CAVGTGGQDTQYF. CDR3 DNA, as far as it was read: TGTGCCGTCGGGACTGGGGGACAAGAC.

Regarding this clone: The listed genes are named as in mouse. CDR3 in amino acids: CASRGGGTETLYF. The sequenced part of the CDR3 DNA is TGTGCCAGCAGAGGGGGGGGGACAGAA. This chain joins TRBV19 and TRBJ2-3; D may be TRBD2 (7 bases). The read falls 4 residues short of the CDR3 end, and the missing part is taken from the germline J gene. The CDR3 has 13 residues. CDR1 and CDR2 (germline): FNHDT, SITEND (reference sequence). The germline V and J ends were trimmed by 5 bases and 4 bases, with 11 bases remaining between them.

In its sample, this clone was seen a few times. Gene names follow the mouse nomenclature. The CDR3 extends 4 residues past the end of the read, so its final part is completed from the germline J gene. The rearrangement uses TRBV1 and TRBJ2-1; TRBD1 matches 7 bases. Trimming removed 4 bases from V and 1 base from J; junction bases left unmatched: 7. This CDR3 contains 16 residues. The germline V gene encodes CDR1 NSQYPW and CDR2 LRSPGD (reference sequence). The sequenced part of the CDR3 DNA is TGCACCTGCAGTGAATGGGACAGAAAAAACTATGCT. It encodes CTCSEWDRKNYA. The entire CDR3 is CTCSEWDRKNYAEQFF. Full variable domain (missing parts from reference TRBV1 and TRBJ2-1): VTLLEQNPRWRLVPRGQAVNLRCILKNSQYPWMSWYQQDLQKQLQWLFTLRSPGDKEVKSLPGADYLATRVTDTELRLQVANMSQGRTLYCTCSEWDRKNYAEQFFGPGTRLTVL.

This clone turned up a few times. The gene symbols are mouse symbols. The read ends 4 residues shy of where the CDR3 ends; the end is completed using the germline J gene. This chain joins TRBV13-3 and TRBJ1-1; TRBD1 agrees at 10 bases. The ends lost 1 base at V and 3 bases at J; junction bases unmatched: 3. CDR3 length: 15 amino acids. Looked up from germline, CDR1 is NNHDY and CDR2 is SYVADS. The CDR3 reads CASSDLGQGHTEVFF. The covered CDR3 bases are TGTGCCAGCAGTGATTTGGGACAGGGGCACACA.

With regard to this clone: The listed genes are named as in mouse. The part of the CDR3 DNA that was read is TGTGCCAGCAGCAAACAGGGGGCGGTA. Its translation: CASSKQGAV. The CDR3 reads in full as CASSKQGAVEVFF. The chain is built from TRBV13-3 and TRBJ1-1, with TRBD1 identical over 9 bases. The CDR3 is cut off 4 residues early in the read; its end comes from the germline J gene. The CDR3 has 13 residues. CDR1 and CDR2 from the germline V gene are NNHDY and SYVADS.

This clone was seen only a few times. The genes and germline here are from mouse. The CDR3 extends 4 residues past the end of the read, so its final part is completed from the germline J gene. The V and J genes are TRBV1 and TRBJ2-5; D may be TRBD1 (5 bases). V lost 5 bases and J lost 1, with 16 bases in between. Per germline, CDR1 NSQYPW and CDR2 LRSPGD (reference sequence). The CDR3 length is 16 residues. The CDR3 sequence is CTCSFAGKGDQDTQYF. The DNA read from the CDR3 is TGCACCTGCAGTTTCGCAGGGAAGGGAGACCAAGAC.

Note on this clone: Genes and germline are mouse. The read terminates 4 residues ahead of where the CDR3 ends, so the germline J gene completes it. The genes are TRBV13-3 and TRBJ2-1, with 9 bases identical to TRBD2. The CDR3 spans 15 residues. Trimming cost V 0 bases and J 6 bases; bases outside gene matches: 4. Per germline, CDR1 NNHDY and CDR2 SYVADS. Incomplete CDR3 DNA: TGTGCCAGCAGTGATGTTGGGGGGGCTGGTGCT. Amino acid sequence: CASSDVGGAGA. The full CDR3 is CASSDVGGAGAEQFF.

There are a few counts of this clone. Gene names refer to mouse genes. The read ends 4 residues before the CDR3 terminus; that terminus is restored from the germline J gene. V and J are TRBV31 and TRBJ2-2; D ambiguous. This CDR3 is 15 amino acids long. V lost 0 bases to trimming and J lost 0 bases, with 8 bases between them. Germline CDR1 is GKSSPN and CDR2 is SITVG. The sequenced CDR3 bases are TGTGCCTGGAGTCTAGCCAGGCCAAACACCGGG. It yields the protein CAWSLARPNTG. The full CDR3 protein reads CAWSLARPNTGQLYF.

This clone was seen many times. All gene names here are mouse names. The read gets to within 4 residues of the CDR3 end, and the germline J gene fills in the rest. The chain carries TRBV13-3 and TRBJ2-1; 9 positions match TRBD2. The CDR3 consists of 16 residues. The V gene's germline CDR1 is NNHDY and CDR2 SYVADS. V gave up 0 bases and J gave up 3 bases; unmatched junction bases: 4. The sequenced part of the CDR3 DNA is TGTGCCAGCAGTGATGCTTGGGGGGGCGCCTATGCT. Residues: CASSDAWGGAYA. The whole CDR3 sequence is CASSDAWGGAYAEQFF.

Notes on this clone: Gene labels here are mouse ones. The CDR3 is cut off 4 residues early in the read; its end comes from the germline J gene. The chain couples TRBV19 to TRBJ1-4; D may be TRBD1 (5 bases). The ends were cut back, 4 bases at V and 3 bases at J, with 13 bases in the middle. Germline CDR1 FNHDT, CDR2 SITEND (reference sequence). There are 15 residues in the CDR3. CDR3 DNA (partial): TGTGCCAGCAGTCCCGACAGTTCCCCCAACGAA. It specifies CASSPDSSPNE. The complete CDR3 sequence is CASSPDSSPNERLFF.

As regards this clone: Each gene name is a mouse one. Read sequence stops 4 residues before the CDR3 end, and the germline J gene provides the missing end. This sequence joins TRBV13-3 and TRBJ2-5, with 8 bases fitting TRBD2. CDR1 and CDR2 (germline): NNHDY, SYVADS. CDR3 length: 16 residues. CDR3 DNA, as far as it was read: TGTGCCAGCAGTACAGCGGTGGGGGGGGCGGAAGAC. Translated, it gives CASSTAVGGAED. The whole CDR3 is CASSTAVGGAEDTQYF.

This clone came up a few times. Translating the DNA gives a protein that differs from the TCRdb entry at residue 12; the protein shown here is that DNA translation. Gene names follow the mouse nomenclature. With the read ending 3 residues before the CDR3 end, the germline J gene is used to fill in that end. The chain couples TRBV13-3 to TRBJ1-3; a possible D gene is TRBD1 (6 bases). The CDR3 length is 15 residues. The germline CDR1 and CDR2 sequences are NNHDY and SYVADS. Trimming took off 2 bases at V and 0 bases at J, with 9 bases between the two ends. This CDR3 reads CASSDRDTSGNTLYF. The DNA read from the CDR3 is TGTGCCAGCAGTGACAGGGACACTTCTGGAAATACG.

In regard to this clone: Mouse gene names and germline throughout. The read halts 4 residues ahead of the CDR3 end, with the missing end drawn from the germline J gene. This rearrangement joins TRBV13-3 to TRBJ1-2, with 9 bases fitting TRBD1. CDR1 NNHDY and CDR2 SYVADS come from the germline V gene. Trimming removed 1 base from V and 1 base from J; junction bases left unmatched: 5. The length of the CDR3 is 16 residues. CDR3 loop: CASSDPGQGRNSDYTF. The sequenced part of the CDR3 DNA is TGTGCCAGCAGTGATCCGGGACAGGGTCGAAACTCC.

Worth noting for this clone: The gene names given are mouse names. The read terminates 4 residues before the CDR3 end, so the remaining end is supplied by the germline J gene. The chain links TRBV13-3 to TRBJ2-1; TRBD2 is a possible D gene (6 bases). Germline CDR1 and CDR2: NNHDY and SYVADS. This CDR3 region has 15 residues. The sequenced part of the CDR3 DNA is TGTGCCAGCAGTGATGTATGGGGGAGTTTGGCT. This gives the protein CASSDVWGSLA. The CDR3 in its entirety is CASSDVWGSLAEQFF.